A single sample gave rise to the 29 T cell receptor beta chains below, sequenced in a study of cytomegalovirus exposure and HLA in healthy donors. PCR involved 60 Vbeta and 13 Jbeta primers. Sequenced by immunoSEQ multiplex PCR; TCRdb stores in-frame clones only, minus some. The sample includes about 300,000 clones, roughly 90% of them seen just once. The sequencing input was PBMCs. Receptors were obtained from a man in his forties in good health and CMV-seropositive.

V is TRBV6-5 and J is TRBJ1-1; D is unresolved. The CDR3 consists of 14 residues. The V and J ends lost 7 bases and 1 base respectively, with 13 bases between them. Germline CDR1 is MNHEY and CDR2 is SVGAGI. The CDR3 sequence is CASTPSGRNTEAFF. The DNA of the CDR3 is TGTGCCAGCACCCCCAGCGGGAGGAACACTGAAGCTTTCTTT.

This chain connects TRBV10-2 to TRBJ2-3; 8 bases are a match to TRBD2. The CDR3 runs 15 residues. The J segment lost 5 bases and the V segment lost 7 bases, leaving 11 bases of the junction unmatched. Per germline, CDR1 WSHSY and CDR2 SAAADI. CDR3 nucleotides: TGCGCCAGCAACGAGAGGGCGGGAGGTGGAGATACGCAGTATTTT. Encoded protein: CASNERAGGGDTQYF.

The J gene is TRBJ1-1, the V gene TRBV14, with 8 bases identical to TRBD1. The germline gives CDR1 SGHDN, CDR2 FVKESK. This CDR3 is built from 14 residues. V lost 4 bases, J lost 2 bases, and 3 bases stayed unmatched. The CDR3 reads CASSPTGVNTEAFF. CDR3 sequence (DNA): TGTGCCAGCAGCCCGACAGGGGTTAACACTGAAGCTTTCTTT.

The V call is TRBV12-5, the J call TRBJ2-1; 14 bases agree with TRBD2. Germline CDR1 and CDR2: LGHNT and FRNRAP. The trim removed 5 bases at V and 4 bases at J, leaving 13 bases unmatched. The CDR3 runs 19 residues. The CDR3 DNA is TGTGCTAGTGGTGACGGGACTAGCGGGAGTCCTACCCCTTACAATGAGCAGTTCTTC. Its protein is CASGDGTSGSPTPYNEQFF. The full variable domain, its missing parts supplied by reference TRBV12-5 and TRBJ2-1, is DARVTQTPRHKVTEMGQEVTMRCQPILGHNTVFWYRQTMMQGLELLAYFRNRAPLDDSGMPKDRFSAEMPDATLATLKIQPSEPRDSAVYFCASGDGTSGSPTPYNEQFFGPGTRLTVL.

The chain combines TRBV6-4 with TRBJ2-1; maybe TRBD1 (5 bases). V was shortened by 8 bases and J by 4 bases, with 12 bases between the two germline ends. Germline assignment: CDR1 MRHNA and CDR2 SNTAGT. This CDR3 is 13 amino acids long. CDR3 coding DNA: TGTGCCAGCTCCCGACAGCTATACAATGAGCAGTTCTTC. It specifies CASSRQLYNEQFF.

The gene calls are TRBV11-1 and TRBJ1-1; D perhaps matches TRBD1 (5 bases). Between the trimmed V and J ends, which lost 5 bases and 0 bases, there was a span of 10 bases. Germline loops: CDR1 SGHAT, CDR2 FQDESV (reference sequence). The CDR3 length is 14 residues. DNA for the CDR3: TGTGCCAGCAGCCTGAGACAGCTGAACACTGAAGCTTTCTTT. This codes for CASSLRQLNTEAFF.

The chain couples TRBV28 to TRBJ2-6, with 10 bases lining up with TRBD2. Germline loops: CDR1 MDHEN, CDR2 SYDVKM. The length of the CDR3 is 18 residues. V was clipped by 0 bases and J by 4 bases; unmatched bases: 6. The CDR3, as DNA: TGTGCCAGCAGTTTATGGCTAGCGGGAGACTCCGGGGCCAACGTCCTGACTTTC. It translates to CASSLWLAGDSGANVLTF.

The chain carries TRBV29-1 and TRBJ2-5; 10 nucleotides align to TRBD1. V trimming: 4 bases; J trimming: 2 bases; junction bases outside the gene matches: 4. The germline V gene encodes CDR1 SQVTM and CDR2 ANQGSEA. The CDR3 is 14 residues long. CDR3 sequence: CSVAGTGDQETQYF. DNA of the CDR3: TGCAGCGTTGCGGGGACAGGGGATCAAGAGACCCAGTACTTC.

As to this clone: The sample carries other DNA sequences with the same CDR3. The chain couples TRBV5-1 to TRBJ2-2; TRBD1 is a possible D gene (6 bases). The CDR3 consists of 15 residues. Germline CDR1 SGHRS, CDR2 YFSETQ. The V end lost 0 bases, the J end lost 2 bases, and 8 bases lay between the germline ends. The CDR3 sequence is CASSLGTDNTGELFF. The DNA of the CDR3 is TGCGCCAGCAGCTTGGGGACAGATAACACCGGGGAGCTGTTTTTT. Using reference TRBV5-1 and TRBJ2-2 for the parts outside the CDR3, the full variable domain is KAGVTQTPRYLIKTRGQQVTLSCSPISGHRSVSWYQQTPGQGLQFLFEYFSETQRNKGNFPGRFSGRQFSNSRSEMNVSTLELGDSALYLCASSLGTDNTGELFFGEGSRLTVL.

The chain joins TRBV13 to TRBJ1-5, with D uncertain. The V and J ends lost 2 bases and 2 bases respectively, with 7 bases between them. From germline, CDR1 is PRHDT and CDR2 FYEKMQ (reference sequence). The length of the CDR3 is 14 residues. The CDR3 is CASSLRVGNQPQHF. CDR3 in DNA: TGTGCCAGCAGCTTACGGGTGGGCAATCAGCCCCAGCATTTT.

J is TRBJ2-5 and V is TRBV18; the match to TRBD1 covers 9 bases. This CDR3 has 14 amino acids. J was trimmed by 5 bases and V by 8 bases; bases with no gene match: 9. The germline gives CDR1 KGHSH, CDR2 LQKENI. CDR3 sequence: CASLDRGIQETQYF. The CDR3 nucleotides are TGTGCCAGCCTCGACAGGGGGATTCAGGAGACCCAGTACTTC.

The count of this clone is one. This chain connects TRBV10-3 to TRBJ2-3; 10 bases line up with TRBD1. The CDR3 sequence is 18 residues long. V trimming: 4 bases; J trimming: 3 bases; junction bases outside the gene matches: 13. Germline V gives CDR1 ENHRY, CDR2 SYGVKD. In nucleotides, the CDR3 is TGTGCCATCAGTGGGGGACAGGGGTTCCCCGAGAGGACAGATACGCAGTATTTT. Amino acids: CAISGGQGFPERTDTQYF.

This clone was seen a few times. This rearrangement joins TRBV6-5 to TRBJ2-7, with 10 nucleotides matching TRBD1. The V gene end was trimmed by 2 bases and the J gene end by 7 bases; junction bases not matched to a gene: 8. Looked up from germline, CDR1 is MNHEY and CDR2 is SVGAGI. This CDR3 spans 15 amino acids. CDR3 DNA: TGTGCCAGCAGTTACCAGACAGGGGGCTTGGTGGAGCAGTACTTC. It yields the protein CASSYQTGGLVEQYF.

This chain joins TRBV5-4 and TRBJ1-1; TRBD1 matches 7 bases. The germline V gene has CDR1 SGHNT and CDR2 YYREEE (reference sequence). The length of the CDR3 is 14 residues. Trimming cost V 2 bases and J 5 bases; bases outside gene matches: 6. The CDR3 sequence is CASSFKGARTEAFF. The CDR3 nucleotides are TGTGCCAGCAGCTTCAAGGGGGCACGGACTGAAGCTTTCTTT.

The CDR3 sequence: CASSEALTQGQYF. CDR3 DNA sequence: TGTGCCAGCAGTGAAGCGCTGACGCAGGGCCAGTACTTC. The V and J genes are TRBV2 and TRBJ2-5, with D tentatively TRBD1 (5 bases). The CDR3 has 13 amino acids. CDR1 SNHLY and CDR2 FYNNEI come from the germline V gene. V lost 0 bases, J lost 10 bases, and 12 bases lay in between.

As to this clone: An end of the junction does not agree with germline; a read error may underlie this. The chain recombines TRBV29-1 with TRBJ1-1; 8 bases are shared with TRBD1. Germline V gene lookup returns CDR1 SQVTM and CDR2 ANQGSEA. This CDR3 region has 12 residues. This CDR3 is CSVDRVNTEAFF. The CDR3 DNA follows: TGCAGCGTGGACAGGGTGAATACTGAAGCTTTCTTT.

The V gene is TRBV28, the J gene TRBJ2-7; no reliable D call. Trimming removed 3 bases at V and 0 bases at J, with 6 bases between. CDR1 and CDR2 (germline): MDHEN, SYDVKM. CDR3 size: 13 residues. The CDR3 loop is CASSLSISYEQYF. For the CDR3, the DNA is TGTGCCAGCAGTTTGAGCATCTCCTACGAGCAGTACTTC.

The V gene is TRBV28, the J gene TRBJ1-1; 12 bases are shared with TRBD1. Germline V CDR1 and CDR2: MDHEN, SYDVKM. After removal of 3 bases from V and 3 bases from J, the junction contained 8 bases not matched to a gene. The CDR3 contains 17 residues. In DNA, the CDR3 is TGTGCCAGCAGTTTGCCTCCGGGACAGGGGGCTCACACTGAAGCTTTCTTT. Its translation is CASSLPPGQGAHTEAFF.

The chain combines TRBV29-1 with TRBJ1-2; no reliable D call. This CDR3 is built from 12 residues. Trimming removed 7 bases at V and 4 bases at J, with 13 bases between. Germline CDR1 and CDR2: SQVTM and ANQGSEA. CDR3 protein: CSASDGSYGYTF. The CDR3 DNA reads TGCAGCGCCTCGGACGGGAGCTATGGCTACACCTTC.

V and J are TRBV7-9 and TRBJ1-1, with 8 nucleotides matching TRBD1. Trimming cost V 3 bases and J 3 bases; bases outside gene matches: 9. The CDR3 totals 16 residues. Germline CDR1 reads SEHNR; CDR2 reads FQNEAQ (reference sequence). DNA for the CDR3: TGTGCCAGCAGCTTGTCAGGGGGCAGGGTTGACACTGAAGCTTTCTTT. This codes for CASSLSGGRVDTEAFF.

The chain carries TRBV29-1 and TRBJ1-4, with 9 bases that match TRBD1. The germline V gene has CDR1 SQVTM and CDR2 ANQGSEA. The CDR3 consists of 13 residues. J lost 6 bases, V lost 6 bases, and 5 bases had no gene match. CDR3 sequence (DNA): TGCAGCGTCCCCAGGACAGGGGATGAAAAACTGTTTTTT. Translating it yields CSVPRTGDEKLFF. Full variable domain (remainder filled in from reference TRBV29-1 and TRBJ1-4): SAVISQKPSRDICQRGTSLTIQCQVDSQVTMMFWYRQQPGQSLTLIATANQGSEATYESGFVIDKFPISRPNLTFSTLTVSNMSPEDSSIYLCSVPRTGDEKLFFGSGTQLSVL.

The CDR3 DNA reads as TGTGCCAGCAGCCGGGACAGGGGCCCTTATGGCTACACCTTC. It encodes CASSRDRGPYGYTF. The chain uses TRBV7-3 and TRBJ1-2; 10 bases line up with TRBD1. There are 14 residues in the CDR3. Germline-derived CDR1 and CDR2 are SGHTA and FQGTGA. The ends lost 5 bases at V and 5 bases at J; junction bases unmatched: 5.

The chain recombines TRBV19 with TRBJ1-2; no reliable D call. V was trimmed by 2 bases and J by 2 bases, leaving 6 bases between them. CDR1 and CDR2 from the germline V gene are LNHDA and SQIVND (reference sequence). CDR3 length: 13 residues. The CDR3: CASSIYSNYGYTF. The CDR3 nucleotides are TGTGCCAGTAGTATATACAGCAACTATGGCTACACCTTC.

This chain links TRBV11-2 with TRBJ1-2; D uncertain. Germline-derived CDR1 and CDR2 are SGHAT and FQNNGV. The CDR3 has 16 residues. The V end lost 3 bases, the J end lost 3 bases, and 17 bases lay between the germline ends. In DNA, the CDR3 is TGTGCCAGCAGCTTTAGAGGCAGACTCTTTGACTATGGCTACACCTTC. Its translation is CASSFRGRLFDYGYTF.

The chain is built from TRBV7-9 and TRBJ2-7, with 8 bases fitting TRBD2. CDR1 is SEHNR, CDR2 FQNEAQ, per germline (reference sequence). V shed 5 bases and J 3 bases; nucleotides not matched to a gene: 9. This CDR3 is 15 amino acids long. The CDR3 DNA is TGTGCCAGCAGCCCACCCGGGACTAGATACTACGAGCAGTACTTC. Protein product: CASSPPGTRYYEQYF.

V usage is TRBV19 and J usage is TRBJ2-7; TRBD2 is a possible D gene (5 bases). Germline V CDR1 and CDR2: LNHDA, SQIVND (reference sequence). The length of the CDR3 is 15 residues. V lost 5 bases, J lost 2 bases, and 16 bases lay in between. The chain's CDR3 is CASSPGGAVTYEQYF. In DNA form, the CDR3 reads TGTGCCAGTAGTCCCGGCGGAGCGGTCACCTACGAGCAGTACTTC.

The CDR3 nucleotides read TGTGCCAGCAGCGTAGGGCCGGGGGTGACTAATGAAAAACTGTTTTTT. Protein sequence: CASSVGPGVTNEKLFF. The chain employs TRBV9 and TRBJ1-4, with D maybe TRBD1 (5 bases). Germline V gives CDR1 SGDLS, CDR2 YYNGEE. This CDR3 spans 16 amino acids. V lost 0 bases, J lost 2 bases, and 11 bases lay in between.

This sequence joins TRBV5-1 and TRBJ1-4; D perhaps matches TRBD1 (5 bases). The V gene lost 2 bases and the J gene lost 0 bases, with 11 bases spanning the gap. Germline V gene sequence: CDR1 SGHRS, CDR2 YFSETQ. The CDR3 length is 16 residues. The DNA for the CDR3 is TGCGCCAGCAGCTTCAGCAGGGATGCAACTAATGAAAAACTGTTTTTT. It translates to CASSFSRDATNEKLFF.

To note about this clone: The junction departs from the called germline gene at one end, perhaps through a read error. The chain combines TRBV7-7 with TRBJ2-1; D might be TRBD2 (7 bases). CDR1 is SSHAT, CDR2 FNYEAQ, per germline (reference sequence). The CDR3 runs to 16 residues. CDR3 amino acids: CASSLAPGGGYNEQFF. DNA of the CDR3: TGTGCTAGCAGCTTAGCCCCGGGGGGCGGATACAATGAGCAGTTCTTC.